This section outlines one T cell receptor beta chain sequence together with its context. Its antigen is unknown. The sample originates from a study of vaccination and CD4 T cells after COVID-19. Regarding time point: late sampling 161 to 241 days after vaccination in a few convalescent patients. The sample's treatment: approximately nine-day PBMC culture with coronavirus spike peptide pools or control peptides (ViraFEST assay). The ends were cut back, 7 bases at V and 0 bases at J, with 12 bases in the middle. The CDR3 covers 14 residues. The study sequenced cultured CD4+ T cell DNA using the Oncomine TCR Beta short-read assay. TCRdb used MiXCR to reprocess the PCR reads, holding one entry per CDR3 protein. The repertoire includes tens of thousands of distinct CDR3 sequences, 36% of them detected once, and 3% to 4% sits in the top ten.

The V gene is TRBV23-1, the J gene TRBJ1-1; no firm D call. TRBV23-1 is identified as an open reading frame with a role that is uncertain. Sample: CD4+ T cells from blood, cultured in vitro, taken about 7 months after SARS-CoV-2 vaccination. This TCR was sampled from a human donor who had recovered from COVID-19. The CDR3 DNA sequence: TGCGCCAGCAAGGACCGTCTGGTGAACACTGAAGCTTTCTTT. Encoded protein: CASKDRLVNTEAFF.